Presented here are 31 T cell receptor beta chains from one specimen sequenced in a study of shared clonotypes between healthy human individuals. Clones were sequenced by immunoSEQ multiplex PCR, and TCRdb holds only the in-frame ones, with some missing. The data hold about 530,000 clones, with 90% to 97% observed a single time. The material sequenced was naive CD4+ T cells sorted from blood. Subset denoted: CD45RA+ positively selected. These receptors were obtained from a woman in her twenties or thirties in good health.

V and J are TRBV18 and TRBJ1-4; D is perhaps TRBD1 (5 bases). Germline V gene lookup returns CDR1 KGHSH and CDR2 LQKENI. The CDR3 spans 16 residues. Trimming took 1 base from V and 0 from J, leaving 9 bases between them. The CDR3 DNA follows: TGTGCCAGCTCACCACGGACACCTGCAACTAATGAAAAACTGTTTTTT. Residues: CASSPRTPATNEKLFF.

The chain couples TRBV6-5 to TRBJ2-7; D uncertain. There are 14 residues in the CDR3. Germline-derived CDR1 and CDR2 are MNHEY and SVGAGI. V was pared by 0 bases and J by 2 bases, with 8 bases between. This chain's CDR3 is CASSYSRVPYEQYF. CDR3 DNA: TGTGCCAGCAGTTACTCTCGGGTGCCCTACGAGCAGTACTTC.

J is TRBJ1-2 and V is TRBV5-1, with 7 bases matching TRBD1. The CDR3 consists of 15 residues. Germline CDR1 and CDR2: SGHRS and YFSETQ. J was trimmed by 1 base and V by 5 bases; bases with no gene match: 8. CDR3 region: CASRRDRALNYGYTF. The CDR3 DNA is TGCGCCAGCAGGAGGGACAGAGCGCTTAACTATGGCTACACCTTC.

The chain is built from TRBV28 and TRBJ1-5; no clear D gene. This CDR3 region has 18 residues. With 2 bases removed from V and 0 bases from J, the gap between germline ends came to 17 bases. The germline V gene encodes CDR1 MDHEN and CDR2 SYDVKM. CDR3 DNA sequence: TGTGCCAGCAGTTTAGGAACTTGGGGTAGTGCTAGCAATCAGCCCCAGCATTTT. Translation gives CASSLGTWGSASNQPQHF.

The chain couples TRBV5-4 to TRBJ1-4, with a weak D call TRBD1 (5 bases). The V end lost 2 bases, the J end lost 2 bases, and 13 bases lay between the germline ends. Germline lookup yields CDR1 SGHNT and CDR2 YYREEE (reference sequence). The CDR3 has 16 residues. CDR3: CASSFRGAGTNEKLFF. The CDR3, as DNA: TGTGCCAGCAGCTTTAGAGGGGCTGGGACTAATGAAAAACTGTTTTTT.

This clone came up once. CDR3 protein: CAISKARDSYEQYF. In DNA, the CDR3 is TGTGCCATCAGTAAAGCGAGGGACTCCTACGAGCAGTACTTC. The chain combines TRBV10-3 with TRBJ2-7; D may be TRBD2 (5 bases). V dropped 5 bases and J dropped 0 bases, with 11 bases sitting between them. This CDR3 is built from 14 residues. Per the germline V gene, CDR1 is ENHRY and CDR2 is SYGVKD.

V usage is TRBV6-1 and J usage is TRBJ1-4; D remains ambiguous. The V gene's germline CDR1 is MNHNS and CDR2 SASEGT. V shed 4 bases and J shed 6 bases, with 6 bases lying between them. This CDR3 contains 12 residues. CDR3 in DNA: TGTGCCAGCAGTGGTTTTGATGAAAAACTGTTTTTT. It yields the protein CASSGFDEKLFF.

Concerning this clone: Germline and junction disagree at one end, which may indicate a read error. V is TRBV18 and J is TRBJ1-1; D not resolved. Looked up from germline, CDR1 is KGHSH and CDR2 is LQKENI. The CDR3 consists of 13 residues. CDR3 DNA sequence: TGTGCCAGCTCACCACTTGAGAACCCTGAAGCTTTCTTT. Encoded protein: CASSPLENPEAFF.

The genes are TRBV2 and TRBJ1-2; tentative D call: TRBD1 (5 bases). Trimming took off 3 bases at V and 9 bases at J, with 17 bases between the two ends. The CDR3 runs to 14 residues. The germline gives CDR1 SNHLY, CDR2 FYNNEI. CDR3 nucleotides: TGTGCCAGCAGTGAGTCGGCAGGGTTGGGAAGCTACACCTTC. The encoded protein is CASSESAGLGSYTF.

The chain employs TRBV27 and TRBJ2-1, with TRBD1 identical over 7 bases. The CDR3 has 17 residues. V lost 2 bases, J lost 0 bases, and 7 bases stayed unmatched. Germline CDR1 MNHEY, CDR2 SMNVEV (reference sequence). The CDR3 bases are TGTGCCAGCAGTTTAAGACAGGGTTGGAGCTCCTACAATGAGCAGTTCTTC. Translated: CASSLRQGWSSYNEQFF.

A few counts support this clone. The chain's CDR3 is CASSQVSPVNEQFF. The CDR3 bases are TGTGCCAGCAGCCAAGTATCACCCGTCAATGAGCAGTTCTTC. The chain recombines TRBV4-2 with TRBJ2-1, with no clear D. The CDR3 loop spans 14 amino acids. The ends were cut back, 1 base at V and 6 bases at J, with 10 bases in the middle. The germline V gene has CDR1 LGHNA and CDR2 YNFKEQ.

The CDR3 DNA follows: TGTGCCAGCAGCACAGGACAGGGGATTAGGAATGAGCAGTTCTTC. It specifies CASSTGQGIRNEQFF. The chain joins TRBV28 to TRBJ2-1; 9 bases agree with TRBD1. With 6 bases clipped from V and 7 bases from J, the junction kept 10 bases outside the gene matches. This CDR3 spans 15 amino acids. Germline-derived CDR1 and CDR2 are MDHEN and SYDVKM.

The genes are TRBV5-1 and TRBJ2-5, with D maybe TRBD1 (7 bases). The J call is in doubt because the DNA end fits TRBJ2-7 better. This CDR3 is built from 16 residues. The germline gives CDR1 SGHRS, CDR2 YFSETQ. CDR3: CASNRGGRGFSYEQYF. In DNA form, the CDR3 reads TGCGCCAGCAACCGGGGAGGCAGGGGGTTCTCCTACGAGCAGTACTTC.

For the CDR3, the DNA is TGTGCCAGCTCACCACTACCAATGACGGAAAGGGCCTCTGGGGCCAACGTCCTGACTTTC. Translating gives CASSPLPMTERASGANVLTF. This chain joins TRBV18 and TRBJ2-6, with D unclear. This CDR3 is built from 20 residues. V was shortened by 1 base and J by 0 bases, with 19 bases between the two germline ends. Germline V gives CDR1 KGHSH, CDR2 LQKENI.

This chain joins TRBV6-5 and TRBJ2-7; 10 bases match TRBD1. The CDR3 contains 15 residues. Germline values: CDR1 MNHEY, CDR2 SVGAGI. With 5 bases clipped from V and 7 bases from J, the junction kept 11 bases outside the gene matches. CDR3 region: CASSKTGTGASEQYF. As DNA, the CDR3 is TGTGCCAGCAGTAAGACCGGGACAGGGGCTTCGGAGCAGTACTTC.

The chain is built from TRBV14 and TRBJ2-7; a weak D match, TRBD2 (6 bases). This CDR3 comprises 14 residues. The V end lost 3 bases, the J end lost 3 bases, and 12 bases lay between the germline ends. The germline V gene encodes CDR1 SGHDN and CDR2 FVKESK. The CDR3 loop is CASSQTLGGYEQYF. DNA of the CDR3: TGTGCCAGCAGCCAGACCCTCGGGGGCTACGAGCAGTACTTC. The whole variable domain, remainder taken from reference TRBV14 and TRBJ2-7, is EAGVTQFPSHSVIEKGQTVTLRCDPISGHDNLYWYRRVMGKEIKFLLHFVKESKQDESGMPNNRFLAERTGGTYSTLKVQPAELEDSGVYFCASSQTLGGYEQYFGPGTRLTVT.

CDR3 sequence: CASSPPRGHHGEQYF. CDR3 nucleotide sequence: TGTGCCAGCTCACCTCCTAGGGGACACCATGGCGAGCAGTACTTC. This sequence joins TRBV18 and TRBJ2-7, with a weak D call TRBD1 (6 bases). The CDR3 sequence is 15 residues long. The ends were cut back, 3 bases at V and 6 bases at J, with 18 bases in the middle. Germline assignment: CDR1 KGHSH and CDR2 LQKENI.

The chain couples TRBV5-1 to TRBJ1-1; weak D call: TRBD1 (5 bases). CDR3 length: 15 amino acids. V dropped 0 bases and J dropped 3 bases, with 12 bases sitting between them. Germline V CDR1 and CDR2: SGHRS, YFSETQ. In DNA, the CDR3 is TGCGCCAGCAGCTTGGGGTGGGGGATGGACACTGAAGCTTTCTTT. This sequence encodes CASSLGWGMDTEAFF.

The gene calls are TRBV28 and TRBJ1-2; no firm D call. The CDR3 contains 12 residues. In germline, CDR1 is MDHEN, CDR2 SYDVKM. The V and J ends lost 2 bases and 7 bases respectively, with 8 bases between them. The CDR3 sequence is CASSLLGAGYTF. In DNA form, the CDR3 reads TGTGCCAGCAGTTTACTCGGCGCTGGCTACACCTTC.

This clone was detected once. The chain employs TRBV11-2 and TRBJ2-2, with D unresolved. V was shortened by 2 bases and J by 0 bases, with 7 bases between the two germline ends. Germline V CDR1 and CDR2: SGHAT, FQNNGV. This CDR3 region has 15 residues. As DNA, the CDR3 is TGTGCCAGCAGCTTATCCACGGCGAACACCGGGGAGCTGTTTTTT. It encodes CASSLSTANTGELFF.

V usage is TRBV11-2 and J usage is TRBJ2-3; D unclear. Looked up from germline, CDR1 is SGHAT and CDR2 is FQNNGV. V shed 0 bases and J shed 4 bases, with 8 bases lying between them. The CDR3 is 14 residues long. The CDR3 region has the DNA TGTGCCAGCAGCTTAGATCAGTCCGCAGATACGCAGTATTTT. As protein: CASSLDQSADTQYF.

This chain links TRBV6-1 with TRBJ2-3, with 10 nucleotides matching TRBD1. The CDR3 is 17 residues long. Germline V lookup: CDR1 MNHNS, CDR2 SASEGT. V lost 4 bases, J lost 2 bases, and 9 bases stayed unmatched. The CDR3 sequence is CASSGRGQGRITDTQYF. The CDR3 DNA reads TGTGCCAGCAGTGGCCGGGGACAGGGGCGAATCACAGATACGCAGTATTTT.

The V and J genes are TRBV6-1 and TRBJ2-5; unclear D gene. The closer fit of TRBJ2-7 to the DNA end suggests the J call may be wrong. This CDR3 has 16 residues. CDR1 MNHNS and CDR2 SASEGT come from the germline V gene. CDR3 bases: TGTGCCAGCAGTGATCCAAGCAGACAAGGGTCCTACGAGCAGTACTTC. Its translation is CASSDPSRQGSYEQYF.

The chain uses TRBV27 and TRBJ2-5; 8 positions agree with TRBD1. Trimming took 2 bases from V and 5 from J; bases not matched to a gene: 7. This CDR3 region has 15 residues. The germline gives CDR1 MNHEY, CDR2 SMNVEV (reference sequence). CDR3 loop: CASSLIRGQGETQYF. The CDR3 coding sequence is TGTGCCAGCAGTTTAATCAGGGGGCAGGGGGAGACCCAGTACTTC.

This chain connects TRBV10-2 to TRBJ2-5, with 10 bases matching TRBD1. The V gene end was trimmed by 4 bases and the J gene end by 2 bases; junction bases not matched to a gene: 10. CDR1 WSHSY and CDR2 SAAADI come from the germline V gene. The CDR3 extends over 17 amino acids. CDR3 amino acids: CASSGGQGLGRQETQYF. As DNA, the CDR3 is TGCGCCAGCAGTGGGGGACAGGGGTTGGGTCGGCAAGAGACCCAGTACTTC.

Written as DNA, the CDR3 is TGTGCCAGTAGCCAACAGGGGCCCGGCGAGCAGTACTTC. Its protein product is CASSQQGPGEQYF. The chain carries TRBV19 and TRBJ2-7, with 7 bases matching TRBD1. This CDR3 is built from 13 residues. Losses at the gene ends were 6 bases for V and 6 bases for J; bases not matched to a gene: 8. The germline V gene encodes CDR1 LNHDA and CDR2 SQIVND (reference sequence). Drawing the rest from reference TRBV19 and TRBJ2-7, the complete variable domain is DGGITQSPKYLFRKEGQNVTLSCEQNLNHDAMYWYRQDPGQGLRLIYYSQIVNDFQKGDIAEGYSVSREKKESFPLTVTSAQKNPTAFYLCASSQQGPGEQYFGPGTRLTVT.

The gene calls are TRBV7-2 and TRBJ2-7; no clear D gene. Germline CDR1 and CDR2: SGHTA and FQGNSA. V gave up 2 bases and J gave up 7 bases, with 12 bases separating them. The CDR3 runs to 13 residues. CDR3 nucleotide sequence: TGTGCCAGCAGCTTAACAAGGGCGAGTGAGCAGTACTTC. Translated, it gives CASSLTRASEQYF.

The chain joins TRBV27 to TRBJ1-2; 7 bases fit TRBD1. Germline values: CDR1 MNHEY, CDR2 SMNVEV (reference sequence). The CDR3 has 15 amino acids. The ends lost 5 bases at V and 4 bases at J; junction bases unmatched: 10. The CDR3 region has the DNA TGTGCCAGCAGTACTGGGACAGACGATCTCTATGGCTACACCTTC. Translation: CASSTGTDDLYGYTF.

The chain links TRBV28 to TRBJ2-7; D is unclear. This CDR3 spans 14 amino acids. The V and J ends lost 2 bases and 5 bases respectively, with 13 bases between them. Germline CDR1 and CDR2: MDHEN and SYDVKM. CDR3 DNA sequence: TGTGCCAGCAGTTTAGCCACCGTAGGTGACGAGCAGTACTTC. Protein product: CASSLATVGDEQYF.

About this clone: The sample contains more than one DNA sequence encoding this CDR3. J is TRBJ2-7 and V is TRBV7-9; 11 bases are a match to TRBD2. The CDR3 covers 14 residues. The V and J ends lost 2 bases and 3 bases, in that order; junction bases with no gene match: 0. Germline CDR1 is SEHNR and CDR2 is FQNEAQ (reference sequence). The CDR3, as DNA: TGTGCCAGCAGCTTAACTAGCGGGAGCTACGAGCAGTACTTC. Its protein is CASSLTSGSYEQYF.

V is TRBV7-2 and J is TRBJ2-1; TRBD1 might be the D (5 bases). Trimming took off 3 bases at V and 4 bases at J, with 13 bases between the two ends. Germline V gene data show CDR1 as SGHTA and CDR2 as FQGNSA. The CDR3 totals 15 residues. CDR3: CASSFPNRRYNEQFF. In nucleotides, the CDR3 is TGTGCCAGCAGCTTTCCAAACAGGCGTTACAATGAGCAGTTCTTC.